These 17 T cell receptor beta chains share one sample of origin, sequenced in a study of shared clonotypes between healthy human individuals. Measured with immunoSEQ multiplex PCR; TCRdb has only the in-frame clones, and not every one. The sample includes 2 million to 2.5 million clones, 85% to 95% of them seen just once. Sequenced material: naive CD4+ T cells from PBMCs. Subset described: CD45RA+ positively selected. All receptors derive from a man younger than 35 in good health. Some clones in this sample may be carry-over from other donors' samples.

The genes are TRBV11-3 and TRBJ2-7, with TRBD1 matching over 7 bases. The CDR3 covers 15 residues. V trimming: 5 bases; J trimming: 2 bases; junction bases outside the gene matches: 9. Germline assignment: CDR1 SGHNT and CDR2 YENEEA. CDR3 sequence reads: CASSQYPGTAYEQYF. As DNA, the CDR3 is TGTGCCAGCAGCCAATACCCCGGGACAGCCTACGAGCAGTACTTC.

CDR3 in amino acids: CASTPDRDHEQYF. DNA for the CDR3: TGTGCCAGTACCCCGGACAGGGACCACGAGCAGTACTTC. The chain has TRBV19 and TRBJ2-7, with 8 bases identical to TRBD1. This CDR3 contains 13 residues. Trimming at V came to 7 bases and at J to 5 bases, leaving 7 bases not matched to a gene. CDR1 LNHDA and CDR2 SQIVND come from the germline V gene (reference sequence).

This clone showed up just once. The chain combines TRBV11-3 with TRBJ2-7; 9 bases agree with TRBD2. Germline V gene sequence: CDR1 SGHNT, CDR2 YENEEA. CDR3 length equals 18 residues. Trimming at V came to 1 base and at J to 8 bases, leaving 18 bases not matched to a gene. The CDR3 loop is CASSLASILAGVTRKQYF. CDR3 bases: TGTGCCAGCAGCTTAGCTAGTATACTAGCGGGTGTAACTCGGAAGCAGTACTTC.

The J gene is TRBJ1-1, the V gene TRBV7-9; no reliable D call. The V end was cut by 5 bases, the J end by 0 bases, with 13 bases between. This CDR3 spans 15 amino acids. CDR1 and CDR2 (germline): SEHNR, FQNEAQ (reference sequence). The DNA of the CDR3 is TGTGCCAGCAGCCCCAACACCGTTATGAACACTGAAGCTTTCTTT. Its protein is CASSPNTVMNTEAFF.

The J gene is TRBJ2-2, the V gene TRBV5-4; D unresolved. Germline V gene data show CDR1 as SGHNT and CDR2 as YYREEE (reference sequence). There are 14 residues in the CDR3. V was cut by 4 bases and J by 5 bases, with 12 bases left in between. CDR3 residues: CASSQGEVTGELFF. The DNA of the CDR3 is TGTGCCAGCAGCCAAGGAGAGGTAACCGGGGAGCTGTTTTTT.

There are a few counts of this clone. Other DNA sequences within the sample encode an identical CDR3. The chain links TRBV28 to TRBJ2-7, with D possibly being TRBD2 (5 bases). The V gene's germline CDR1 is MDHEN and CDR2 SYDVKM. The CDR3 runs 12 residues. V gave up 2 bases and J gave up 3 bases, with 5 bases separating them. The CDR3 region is CASSLSGYEQYF. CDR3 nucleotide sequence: TGTGCCAGCAGTTTAAGCGGCTACGAGCAGTACTTC. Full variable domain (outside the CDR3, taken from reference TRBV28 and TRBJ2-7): DVKVTQSSRYLVKRTGEKVFLECVQDMDHENMFWYRQDPGLGLRLIYFSYDVKMKEKGDIPEGYSVSREKKERFSLILESASTNQTSMYLCASSLSGYEQYFGPGTRLTVT.

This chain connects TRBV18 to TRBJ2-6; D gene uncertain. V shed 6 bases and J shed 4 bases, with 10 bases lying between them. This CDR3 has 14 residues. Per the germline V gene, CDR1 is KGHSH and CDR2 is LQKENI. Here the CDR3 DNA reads TGTGCCAGCTCGCCCAATTGGGGGGCCAACGTCCTGACTTTC. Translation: CASSPNWGANVLTF.

Here the CDR3 DNA reads TGTGCCTGGAGTGTCTACGGGACTAGCCGGGAGACCCAGTACTTC. Its protein is CAWSVYGTSRETQYF. The V gene is TRBV30, the J gene TRBJ2-5, with 9 bases that match TRBD2. Looked up from germline, CDR1 is GTSNPN and CDR2 is SVGIG (reference sequence). V dropped 0 bases and J dropped 5; count of bases not matched to a gene: 7. The CDR3 extends over 15 amino acids.

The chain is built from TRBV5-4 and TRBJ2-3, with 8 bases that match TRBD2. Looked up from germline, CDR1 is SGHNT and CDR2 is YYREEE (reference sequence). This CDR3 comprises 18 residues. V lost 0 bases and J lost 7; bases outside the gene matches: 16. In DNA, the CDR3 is TGTGCCAGCAGCTTGGAGAAACTAGCCGGGACTAGGGTAAATACGCAGTATTTT. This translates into CASSLEKLAGTRVNTQYF.

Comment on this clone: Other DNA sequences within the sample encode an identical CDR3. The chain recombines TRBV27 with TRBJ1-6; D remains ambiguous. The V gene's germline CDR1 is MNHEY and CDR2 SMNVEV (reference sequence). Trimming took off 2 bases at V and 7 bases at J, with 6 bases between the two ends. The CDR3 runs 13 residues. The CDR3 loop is CASSLRDNSPLHF. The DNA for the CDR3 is TGTGCCAGCAGTTTAAGAGACAATTCACCCCTCCACTTT.

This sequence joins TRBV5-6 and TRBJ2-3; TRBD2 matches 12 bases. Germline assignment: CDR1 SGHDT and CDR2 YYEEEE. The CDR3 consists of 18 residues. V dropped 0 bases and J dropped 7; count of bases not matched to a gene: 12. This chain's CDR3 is CASSLVGLAGGEKNTQYF. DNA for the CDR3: TGTGCCAGCAGCTTGGTGGGTCTAGCGGGAGGGGAGAAGAATACGCAGTATTTT.

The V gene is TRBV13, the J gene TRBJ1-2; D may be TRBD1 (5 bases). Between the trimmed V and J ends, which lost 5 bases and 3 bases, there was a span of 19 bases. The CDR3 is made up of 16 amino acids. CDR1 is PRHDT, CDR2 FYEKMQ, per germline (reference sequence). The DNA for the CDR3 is TGTGCCAGCAGCCCCGAGAGGGGTACGCGCTACTATGGCTACACCTTC. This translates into CASSPERGTRYYGYTF.

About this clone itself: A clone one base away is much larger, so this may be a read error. This chain's CDR3 is CASSDDRGNEKLFF. CDR3 DNA sequence: TGTGCCAGCAGCGACGACAGGGGGAATGAAAAACTGTTTTTT. This sequence joins TRBV2 and TRBJ1-4; 9 nucleotides agree with TRBD1. Germline CDR1 reads SNHLY; CDR2 reads FYNNEI. With V trimmed by 6 bases and J by 5 bases, 4 bases remained unmatched. The CDR3 sequence is 14 residues long.

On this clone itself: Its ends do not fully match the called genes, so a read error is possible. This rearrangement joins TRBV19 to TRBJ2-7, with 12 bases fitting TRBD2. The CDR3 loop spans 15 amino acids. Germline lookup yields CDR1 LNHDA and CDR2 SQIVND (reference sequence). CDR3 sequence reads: CASSPKTSGSYAQYF. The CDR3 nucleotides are TGTGCCAGTAGCCCGAAGACTAGCGGGAGCTACGCGCAGTACTTC.

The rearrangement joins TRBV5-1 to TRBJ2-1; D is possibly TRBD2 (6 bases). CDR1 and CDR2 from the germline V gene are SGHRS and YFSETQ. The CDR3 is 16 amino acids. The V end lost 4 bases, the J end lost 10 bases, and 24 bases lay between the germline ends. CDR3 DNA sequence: TGCGCCAGCAGCGGATTGGCGGGACTCTGGCTCGGAGAGCAGTTCTTC. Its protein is CASSGLAGLWLGEQFF.

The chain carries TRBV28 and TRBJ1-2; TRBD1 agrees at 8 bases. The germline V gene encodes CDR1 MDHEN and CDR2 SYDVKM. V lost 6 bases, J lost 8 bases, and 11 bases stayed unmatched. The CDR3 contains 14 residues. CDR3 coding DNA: TGTGCCAGCAGACAAACCGGACAGGGCGGGGGCTACACCTTC. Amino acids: CASRQTGQGGGYTF.

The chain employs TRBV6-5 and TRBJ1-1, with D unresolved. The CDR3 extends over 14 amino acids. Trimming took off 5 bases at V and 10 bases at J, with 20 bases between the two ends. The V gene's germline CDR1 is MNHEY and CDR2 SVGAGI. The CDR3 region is CASSPDRYRLRAFF. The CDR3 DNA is TGTGCCAGCAGTCCAGACCGATACCGCTTGAGAGCTTTCTTT.